Listed below are T cell receptor beta chains from one sample, sequenced in a study of OX40 agonist ivuxolimab in advanced cancers. Produced via immunoSEQ multiplex PCR; TCRdb's table is partial and in-frame only. The sample shows around 30,000 clones, nearly 90% of them seen only once. The sample in question was CD4+ or CD8+ T cells sorted from blood, obtained in a trial of the OX40 agonist ivuxolimab. These receptor sequences come from an adult with an advanced solid tumor such as melanoma, head and neck, liver or kidney cancer. Each CDR3 is given with its conserved first and last residue. A D gene is named only where the DNA matches it firmly. Size is stated for part of the rows, as once, few or many counts, or as a class when the clone is expanded.

v_call: TRBV11-2; j_call: TRBJ2-7; clone_size: -; d_call: TRBD2; cdr3_nt: TGTGCCAGCAGCTTAGACCTAGCGGGGGCCATCTACGAGCAGTACTTC; cdr3_aa: CASSLDLAGAIYEQYF
v_call: TRBV5-1; j_call: TRBJ2-7; clone_size: few; d_call: -; cdr3_nt: TGCGCCAGCAGTTCAACTCCGGGACAAGTCTACGAGCAGTACTTC; cdr3_aa: CASSSTPGQVYEQYF
v_call: TRBV5-5; j_call: TRBJ1-6; clone_size: -; d_call: -; cdr3_nt: TGTGCCAGCAGCCTCGGGAATTCACCCCTCCACTTT; cdr3_aa: CASSLGNSPLHF
v_call: TRBV27; j_call: TRBJ2-7; clone_size: -; d_call: -; cdr3_nt: TGTGCCAGCAGTGTGACCCCTAGTTTAGAGATCTACGAGCAGTACTTC; cdr3_aa: CASSVTPSLEIYEQYF
v_call: TRBV28; j_call: TRBJ2-7; clone_size: -; d_call: TRBD1; cdr3_nt: TGTGCCAGCAGTGATGGGACAGACTCCTACGAGCAGTACTTC; cdr3_aa: CASSDGTDSYEQYF
v_call: TRBV18; j_call: TRBJ2-1; clone_size: -; d_call: -; cdr3_nt: TGTGCCAGCTCACCTCCCTCCTACAATGAGCAGTTCTTC; cdr3_aa: CASSPPSYNEQFF
v_call: TRBV27; j_call: TRBJ2-1; clone_size: -; d_call: -; cdr3_nt: TGTGCCAGCAGTATAGGGGGGGATGAGCAGTTCTTC; cdr3_aa: CASSIGGDEQFF
v_call: TRBV6-6; j_call: TRBJ2-7; clone_size: -; d_call: -; cdr3_nt: TGTGCCAGCAGTTACATTTTAGGCGAGCAGTACTTC; cdr3_aa: CASSYILGEQYF
v_call: TRBV11-2; j_call: TRBJ1-4; clone_size: -; d_call: -; cdr3_nt: TGTGCCAGCAGCTTAGATTGGGGGGGCGTTGAAAAACTGTTTTTT; cdr3_aa: CASSLDWGGVEKLFF
v_call: TRBV6-6; j_call: TRBJ1-5; clone_size: -; d_call: -; cdr3_nt: TGTGCCAGCAGAGCGGGGGGAGGTAAGCCCCAGCATTTT; cdr3_aa: CASRAGGGKPQHF
v_call: TRBV30; j_call: TRBJ2-3; clone_size: -; d_call: -; cdr3_nt: TGTGCCGCGTATAGCCCAGATACGCAGTATTTT; cdr3_aa: CAAYSPDTQYF
v_call: TRBV6-1; j_call: TRBJ2-2; clone_size: once; d_call: TRBD1; cdr3_nt: TGTGCCAGCAGGAGGACAGGGTTGGCCGGGGAGCTGTTTTTT; cdr3_aa: CASRRTGLAGELFF
v_call: TRBV4-1; j_call: TRBJ1-5; clone_size: -; d_call: -; cdr3_nt: TGCGCCAGCAGCCCTGATAGCAATCAGCCCCAGCATTTT; cdr3_aa: CASSPDSNQPQHF
v_call: TRBV7-6; j_call: TRBJ2-7; clone_size: -; d_call: -; cdr3_nt: TGTGCCAGCAGCTTAACCGTTAGGGCCTACGAGCAGTACTTC; cdr3_aa: CASSLTVRAYEQYF
v_call: TRBV5-8; j_call: TRBJ2-7; clone_size: -; d_call: TRBD1; cdr3_nt: TGTGCCAGCATCACCGGACAGGGATCGAAGCAGTACTTC; cdr3_aa: CASITGQGSKQYF
v_call: TRBV27; j_call: TRBJ2-5; clone_size: -; d_call: TRBD2; cdr3_nt: TGTGCCAGCAGTTTTGGGGGGGTGCCGGAGACCCAGTACTTC; cdr3_aa: CASSFGGVPETQYF
v_call: TRBV10-1; j_call: TRBJ1-5; clone_size: -; d_call: -; cdr3_nt: TGCGCCAGCAGTGGGCCCGGAGGGGGTCAGCCCCAGCATTTT; cdr3_aa: CASSGPGGGQPQHF
v_call: TRBV29-1; j_call: TRBJ1-2; clone_size: -; d_call: TRBD1; cdr3_nt: TGCAGCGCCGGGACAGTGGATGGTTATGGCTACACCTTC; cdr3_aa: CSAGTVDGYGYTF
v_call: TRBV7-6; j_call: TRBJ2-7; clone_size: medium-sized; d_call: TRBD2; cdr3_nt: TGTGCCAGCAGCCCGGCGGCTAGCGGTACCTACGAGCAGTACTTC; cdr3_aa: CASSPAASGTYEQYF
v_call: TRBV29-1; j_call: TRBJ2-3; clone_size: -; d_call: -; cdr3_nt: TGCAGCGTTGAAGGGGGCAGGGGTAGCACAGATACGCAGTATTTT; cdr3_aa: CSVEGGRGSTDTQYF
v_call: TRBV28; j_call: TRBJ2-3; clone_size: -; d_call: TRBD2; cdr3_nt: TGTGCCAGCAGTCCCAGCGGGGGGGGACGGACCACAGATACGCAGTATTTT; cdr3_aa: CASSPSGGGRTTDTQYF
v_call: TRBV7-9; j_call: TRBJ2-2; clone_size: -; d_call: -; cdr3_nt: TGTGCCAGCAGCCCACCAGAAAGGCAGAACACCGGGGAGCTGTTTTTT; cdr3_aa: CASSPPERQNTGELFF
v_call: TRBV27; j_call: TRBJ2-1; clone_size: -; d_call: -; cdr3_nt: TGTGCCAGCAGTTTGGGCGGGGACTCCTACAATGAGCAGTTCTTC; cdr3_aa: CASSLGGDSYNEQFF
v_call: TRBV18; j_call: TRBJ2-7; clone_size: -; d_call: TRBD2; cdr3_nt: TGTGCCAGCTCACACGGGGGGGACTCCTACGAGCAGTACTTC; cdr3_aa: CASSHGGDSYEQYF
v_call: TRBV4-2; j_call: TRBJ2-5; clone_size: -; d_call: -; cdr3_nt: TGTGCCAGCAGCCAAGATCGTGCTTCTCAAGAGACCCAGTACTTC; cdr3_aa: CASSQDRASQETQYF
v_call: TRBV7-2; j_call: TRBJ2-7; clone_size: -; d_call: -; cdr3_nt: TGTGCCAGCAACGGGCCCCTCGTTCCCTACGAGCAGTACTTC; cdr3_aa: CASNGPLVPYEQYF
v_call: TRBV19; j_call: TRBJ1-6; clone_size: -; d_call: -; cdr3_nt: TGTGCCAGTATGATGGGGGCCGTCTATAATTCACCCCTCCACTTT; cdr3_aa: CASMMGAVYNSPLHF
v_call: TRBV27; j_call: TRBJ2-3; clone_size: -; d_call: TRBD2; cdr3_nt: TGTGCCAGCTCCTTCCTGGGACTAGCGGGGGCGGGTCGCACAGATACGCAGTATTTT; cdr3_aa: CASSFLGLAGAGRTDTQYF
v_call: TRBV7-6; j_call: TRBJ2-7; clone_size: -; d_call: -; cdr3_nt: TGTGCCAGTAGCTTAGTTGGGGGTGGAGAGCAGTACTTC; cdr3_aa: CASSLVGGGEQYF
v_call: TRBV7-2; j_call: TRBJ2-4; clone_size: -; d_call: TRBD2; cdr3_nt: TGTGCCAGCAGCTTGACCGGGACTAGCGGAAATCTAGCCAAAAACATTCAGTACTTC; cdr3_aa: CASSLTGTSGNLAKNIQYF
v_call: TRBV7-6; j_call: TRBJ1-5; clone_size: -; d_call: TRBD1; cdr3_nt: TGTGCCAGCAGCGATAGGACAGGGGATAGCAATCAGCCCCAGCATTTT; cdr3_aa: CASSDRTGDSNQPQHF
v_call: TRBV29-1; j_call: TRBJ2-7; clone_size: -; d_call: -; cdr3_nt: TGCAGCGTTGAAAAAGGCGGGACCTACGAGCAGTACTTC; cdr3_aa: CSVEKGGTYEQYF
v_call: TRBV6-4; j_call: TRBJ2-5; clone_size: -; d_call: TRBD2; cdr3_nt: TGTGCCAGCAGTGACTCGGCTAGCGGTCCCTCGGAGACCCAGTACTTC; cdr3_aa: CASSDSASGPSETQYF
v_call: TRBV4-3; j_call: TRBJ2-5; clone_size: -; d_call: TRBD1; cdr3_nt: TGCGCCAGCAGCCAAGACGGGACAGACCTCGTTGAGACCCAGTACTTC; cdr3_aa: CASSQDGTDLVETQYF
v_call: TRBV20-1; j_call: TRBJ2-2; clone_size: -; d_call: -; cdr3_nt: TGCAGTGCTACGAACACCGGGGAGCTGTTTTTT; cdr3_aa: CSATNTGELFF
v_call: TRBV18; j_call: TRBJ2-7; clone_size: once; d_call: TRBD2; cdr3_nt: TGTGCCAGCTCACCGGGGGGGGAGATTAACTACGAGCAGTACTTC; cdr3_aa: CASSPGGEINYEQYF
v_call: TRBV11-2; j_call: TRBJ2-7; clone_size: -; d_call: -; cdr3_nt: TGTGCCAGCAGCTTAGGAGCCGACGAGCAGTACTTC; cdr3_aa: CASSLGADEQYF
v_call: TRBV28; j_call: TRBJ1-4; clone_size: -; d_call: -; cdr3_nt: TGTGCCAGCAGCTCACGACAGTTCGGCACTAATGAAAAACTGTTTTTT; cdr3_aa: CASSSRQFGTNEKLFF
v_call: TRBV27; j_call: TRBJ1-6; clone_size: few; d_call: -; cdr3_nt: TGTGCCAGCAGGGTACAGGGTTCGCCCTATAATTCACCCCTCCACTTT; cdr3_aa: CASRVQGSPYNSPLHF
v_call: TRBV4-1; j_call: TRBJ2-2; clone_size: -; d_call: -; cdr3_nt: TGCGCCAGAATAGGGGTGGGTAACACCGGGGAGCTGTTTTTT; cdr3_aa: CARIGVGNTGELFF
v_call: TRBV18; j_call: TRBJ2-1; clone_size: -; d_call: TRBD2; cdr3_nt: TGTGCCAGCTCACCCTCAACGCGGGGGGCCTCCAATGAGCAGTTCTTC; cdr3_aa: CASSPSTRGASNEQFF
v_call: TRBV4-3; j_call: TRBJ2-7; clone_size: -; d_call: TRBD2; cdr3_nt: TGCGCCAGCAGCCAAGACACTAGCGGGTCCTACGAGCAGTACTTC; cdr3_aa: CASSQDTSGSYEQYF
v_call: TRBV6-5; j_call: TRBJ1-1; clone_size: -; d_call: -; cdr3_nt: TGTGCCAGCTCGCCAGGCCCGAACACTGAAGCTTTCTTT; cdr3_aa: CASSPGPNTEAFF
v_call: TRBV19; j_call: TRBJ2-1; clone_size: -; d_call: -; cdr3_nt: TGTGCCAGTAGTCACAGCTACAATGAGCAGTTCTTC; cdr3_aa: CASSHSYNEQFF
v_call: TRBV27; j_call: TRBJ1-2; clone_size: -; d_call: -; cdr3_nt: TGTGCCAGCAGCTCATATAATACCAGCTATGGCTACACCTTC; cdr3_aa: CASSSYNTSYGYTF
v_call: TRBV11-3; j_call: TRBJ2-2; clone_size: -; d_call: -; cdr3_nt: TGTGCCAGCAGCTCCGGGGTCGGGGAGCTGTTTTTT; cdr3_aa: CASSSGVGELFF
v_call: TRBV15; j_call: TRBJ2-3; clone_size: -; d_call: -; cdr3_nt: TGTGCCACCAGCTCCTCAGGCCTCTTCACAGATACGCAGTATTTT; cdr3_aa: CATSSSGLFTDTQYF
v_call: TRBV2; j_call: TRBJ2-7; clone_size: -; d_call: -; cdr3_nt: TGTGCCAGCAGTGTACGAGTCGCAGGGAACGAGCAGTACTTC; cdr3_aa: CASSVRVAGNEQYF
v_call: TRBV6-5; j_call: TRBJ1-2; clone_size: once; d_call: -; cdr3_nt: TGTGCCAGCAGTTTAGACTCGCGGGGCTACACCTTC; cdr3_aa: CASSLDSRGYTF
v_call: TRBV7-6; j_call: TRBJ1-1; clone_size: -; d_call: TRBD1; cdr3_nt: TGTGCCAGCAGCTTAGTGGTGGACAGGGATGGGAACACTGAAGCTTTCTTT; cdr3_aa: CASSLVVDRDGNTEAFF
v_call: TRBV7-9; j_call: TRBJ1-1; clone_size: -; d_call: -; cdr3_nt: TGTGCCAGCAGCGCACTTAGGACTGAAGCTTTCTTT; cdr3_aa: CASSALRTEAFF
v_call: TRBV7-6; j_call: TRBJ1-1; clone_size: -; d_call: TRBD1; cdr3_nt: TGTGCCAGCAGCTTGGCAGGGGGAAGGAACACTGAAGCTTTCTTT; cdr3_aa: CASSLAGGRNTEAFF
v_call: TRBV2; j_call: TRBJ2-3; clone_size: once; d_call: -; cdr3_nt: TGTGCCGGGAAAGGCGGGGGCGTTGGCACAGATACGCAGTATTTT; cdr3_aa: CAGKGGGVGTDTQYF
v_call: TRBV7-2; j_call: TRBJ2-7; clone_size: -; d_call: TRBD1; cdr3_nt: TGTGCCAGCAGCCCTATCGGGACAGACGGCTACGAGCAGTACTTC; cdr3_aa: CASSPIGTDGYEQYF
v_call: TRBV7-8; j_call: TRBJ2-5; clone_size: -; d_call: -; cdr3_nt: TGTGCCAGCAGCTTATGGGGGCTGGATGAGACCCAGTACTTC; cdr3_aa: CASSLWGLDETQYF